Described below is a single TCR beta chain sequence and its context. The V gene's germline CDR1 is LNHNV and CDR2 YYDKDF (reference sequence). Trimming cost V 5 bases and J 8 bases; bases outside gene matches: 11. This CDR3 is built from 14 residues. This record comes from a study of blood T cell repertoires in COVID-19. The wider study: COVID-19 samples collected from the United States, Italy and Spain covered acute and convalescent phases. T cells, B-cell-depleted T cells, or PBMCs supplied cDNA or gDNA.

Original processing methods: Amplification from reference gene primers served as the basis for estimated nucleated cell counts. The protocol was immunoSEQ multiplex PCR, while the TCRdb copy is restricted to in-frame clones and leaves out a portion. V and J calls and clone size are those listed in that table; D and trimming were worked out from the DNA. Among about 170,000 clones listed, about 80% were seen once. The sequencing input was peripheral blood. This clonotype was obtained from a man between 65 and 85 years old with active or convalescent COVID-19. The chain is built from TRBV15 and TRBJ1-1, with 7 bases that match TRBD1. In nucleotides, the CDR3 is TGTGCCACCAGCCGCCGGGACAGCGAGGTCGAAGCTTTCTTT. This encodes CATSRRDSEVEAFF.